Each of the 15 T cell receptor beta chains below was sequenced from the same sample in a study of breast tumors, draining lymph nodes, adjacent tissues. Samples came from axillary lymph nodes draining the breast cancer. TCRdb processed the multiplex PCR reads anew with MiXCR; each CDR3 protein has one entry. The data show about 130,000 distinct CDR3 sequences, just under 20% seen once. The material sequenced was axillary lymph node tissue. These receptor sequences come from a female donor with breast cancer. Some clones in this sample may be carry-over from other donors' samples.

Turning to this clonotype: It may be a read error: a sequence one base away is much more abundant. DNA for the CDR3: TGCAGTGCTAGAGGAGGGGTTATTAGCGCCGGGGAGCTGTTTTTT. Its protein product is CSARGGVISAGELFF. The V call is TRBV20-1, the J call TRBJ2-2; D is perhaps TRBD1 or TRBD2 (5 bases each). Trimming took 1 base from V and 6 from J, leaving 15 bases between them. The CDR3 loop spans 15 amino acids. The V gene's germline CDR1 is DFQATT and CDR2 SNEGSKA (reference sequence).

This clonotype was recorded at least ten times. In nucleotides, the CDR3 is TGTGCCAGGTGGTGGATATGCACTCCCCGAGAGACCCAGTACTTC. Protein: CARWWICTPRETQYF. The rearrangement uses TRBV27 and TRBJ2-5; no clear D gene. CDR3 length: 15 residues. V lost 9 bases and J 4 bases, leaving 21 bases between the germline ends. Germline values: CDR1 MNHEY, CDR2 SMNVEV (reference sequence).

There are many counts of this clonotype. The rearrangement links TRBV11-2 to TRBJ2-2, with a weak D call TRBD1 (6 bases). The CDR3 covers 17 residues. Germline V gene lookup returns CDR1 SGHAT and CDR2 FQNNGV. V lost 5 bases, J lost 4 bases, and 20 bases lay in between. In DNA, the CDR3 is TGTGCCAGCAGCCCCTCAGGGCCAGGGGATATCACCGGGGAGCTGTTTTTT. This gives the protein CASSPSGPGDITGELFF.

This clonotype has a single count. This may stem from a read error, because a much larger clone lies one nucleotide away. V usage is TRBV30 and J usage is TRBJ2-7; D assignment may be TRBD1 or TRBD2 (5 bases each). Germline V gives CDR1 GTSNPN, CDR2 SVGIG (reference sequence). This CDR3 has 15 residues. V was cut by 1 base and J by 2 bases, with 15 bases left in between. The CDR3 region has the DNA TGTGCCTGGAGTGGATTTGCCAGGGAGCCCTACGAGCAGTACTTC. Translation gives CAWSGFAREPYEQYF.

This clonotype appeared a single time. The chain is built from TRBV7-9 and TRBJ1-1; 9 bases map to TRBD1. The CDR3 sequence is 14 residues long. The V and J ends lost 5 bases and 5 bases, in that order; junction bases with no gene match: 6. CDR1 is SEHNR, CDR2 FQNEAQ, per germline (reference sequence). The chain's CDR3 is CASSRQTGGTEAFF. Written as DNA, the CDR3 is TGTGCCAGCAGCCGACAGACAGGGGGAACTGAAGCTTTCTTT.

This clonotype showed up many times. V gene TRBV7-6 combines with J gene TRBJ2-2; D tentatively fits TRBD1 or TRBD2 (5 bases each). Germline CDR1 SGHVS, CDR2 FNYEAQ. The CDR3 is 14 amino acids. V was pared by 0 bases and J by 4 bases, with 6 bases between. For the CDR3, the DNA is TGTGCCAGCAGCTTAGCTGGGGGCACCGGGGAGCTGTTTTTT. Encoded protein: CASSLAGGTGELFF.

The rearrangement uses TRBV3-1 and TRBJ2-6, with TRBD2 identical over 8 bases. The CDR3 spans 18 residues. Trimming removed 5 bases from V and 4 bases from J; junction bases left unmatched: 13. Germline CDR1 and CDR2: LGHDT and YNNKEL (reference sequence). CDR3 in DNA: TGTGCCAGCAGCAACCCGGGACTAGGATTCAGAGGGGCCAACGTCCTGACTTTC. It codes for CASSNPGLGFRGANVLTF.

This clonotype was found many times. J is TRBJ2-5 and V is TRBV6-6; TRBD2 aligns across 11 bases. In germline, CDR1 is MNHNY, CDR2 SVGAGI (reference sequence). This CDR3 spans 17 amino acids. J lost 5 bases, V lost 2 bases, and 10 bases had no gene match. This chain's CDR3 is CASSYISSGGARETQYF. The CDR3 DNA reads as TGTGCCAGCAGTTACATCAGTAGCGGGGGGGCGAGGGAGACCCAGTACTTC.

A few counts support this clonotype. This chain uses TRBV19 with TRBJ1-5; no reliable D call. The CDR3 has 13 residues. The V gene lost 4 bases and the J gene lost 7 bases, with 11 bases spanning the gap. Germline CDR1 and CDR2: LNHDA and SQIVND (reference sequence). CDR3 sequence (DNA): TGTGCCAGTAGTAGAGATCTGCTCCAGCCCCAGCATTTT. Translated: CASSRDLLQPQHF.

In the case of this clonotype: A much bigger clone sits one base away, suggesting this may be a read error. V gene TRBV6-2 or TRBV6-3 combines with J gene TRBJ2-1; 9 nucleotides match TRBD2. CDR1 is MNHEY and CDR2 is SVGEGT in the germline V gene. This CDR3 is built from 15 residues. Losses at the gene ends were 5 bases for V and 7 bases for J; bases not matched to a gene: 9. In DNA form, the CDR3 reads TGTGCCAGCAGTCCGTGGATTAGCGGGAGTAATGAGCAGTTCTTC. Encoded protein: CASSPWISGSNEQFF.

There are a few counts of this clonotype. A read error is possible here, since a much larger clone lies one base away. V is TRBV6-1 and J is TRBJ2-7; the D gene could be TRBD1 or TRBD2 (5 bases each). The V and J ends lost 1 base and 5 bases respectively, with 15 bases between them. Germline V gene sequence: CDR1 MNHNS, CDR2 SASEGT. The CDR3 is 15 amino acids. CDR3 residues: CASSEDRTGGDEQYF. CDR3 DNA: TGTGCCAGCAGTGAAGACAGGACTGGCGGAGACGAGCAGTACTTC.

There are many counts of this clonotype. The rearrangement uses TRBV19 and TRBJ2-2; 7 bases line up with TRBD1. The length of the CDR3 is 16 residues. V was pared by 5 bases and J by 8 bases, with 14 bases of the junction left unmatched. Per the germline V gene, CDR1 is LNHDA and CDR2 is SQIVND (reference sequence). CDR3: CASSLEPGQHRGELFF. CDR3 in DNA: TGTGCCAGTAGTCTGGAACCGGGACAGCATAGGGGGGAGCTGTTTTTT.

In regard to this clonotype: A much larger clone lies one base from this, so it may be a read error. This rearrangement joins TRBV25-1 to TRBJ2-1; 9 bases are a match to TRBD2. Germline CDR1 and CDR2: MGHDK and SYGVNS. The CDR3 extends over 17 amino acids. The CDR3 protein is CASRKASGTSSCNEQFF. The DNA of the CDR3 is TGTGCCAGCAGGAAGGCTAGCGGGACGAGCTCCTGCAATGAGCAGTTCTTC.

This clonotype occurred many times. The chain couples TRBV20-1 to TRBJ2-3; 11 bases map to TRBD2. The V gene's germline CDR1 is DFQATT and CDR2 SNEGSKA (reference sequence). This CDR3 comprises 19 residues. The V and J ends lost 0 bases and 0 bases, in that order; junction bases with no gene match: 11. The CDR3 sequence is CSARDSASGGPSSTDTQYF. CDR3 nucleotide sequence: TGCAGTGCTAGAGATTCCGCTAGCGGGGGGCCGTCTAGCACAGATACGCAGTATTTT.

This clonotype came up many times. J is TRBJ1-5 and V is TRBV2; perhaps TRBD1 as D (5 bases). The CDR3 runs to 16 residues. V gave up 8 bases and J gave up 0 bases, with 17 bases separating them. The germline CDR1 and CDR2 sequences are SNHLY and FYNNEI. CDR3 in amino acids: CASSEDQGNSNQPQHF. In nucleotides, the CDR3 is TGTGCCAGCTCCGAAGATCAGGGCAATAGCAATCAGCCCCAGCATTTT.